The 4 T cell receptor beta chains below come from one sample, sequenced in a study of CD4 T cells in relation to SARS-CoV-2 and coronaviruses. Clones were sequenced by immunoSEQ multiplex PCR, and TCRdb holds only the in-frame ones, with some missing. The sample has tens of thousands of clones, more than 65% seen once. These receptors have no identified antigens. Sequences were obtained from memory CD4+ T cells from PBMCs, cultured in vitro. The receptors were gathered from an adult with COVID-19.

The chain uses TRBV28 and TRBJ1-1; 9 bases fit TRBD1. The CDR3 spans 17 residues. Germline V gene sequence: CDR1 MDHEN, CDR2 SYDVKM. V gave up 4 bases and J gave up 1 base; unmatched junction bases: 10. The CDR3: CASSSMGTGRTNTEAFF. Here the CDR3 DNA reads TGTGCCAGCAGTTCCATGGGGACAGGGCGAACGAACACTGAAGCTTTCTTT.

This chain joins TRBV7-3 and TRBJ2-3; a weak D match, TRBD1 (6 bases). Germline CDR1 reads SGHTA; CDR2 reads FQGTGA. This CDR3 is built from 15 residues. V was shortened by 8 bases and J by 5 bases, with 20 bases between the two germline ends. In DNA, the CDR3 is TGTGCCAGCGGCCCGGGGCAGGGGTTAGGAGATACGCAGTATTTT. Its translation is CASGPGQGLGDTQYF.

The rearrangement joins TRBV11-2 to TRBJ2-3; a weak D match, TRBD2 (5 bases). The CDR3 has 15 residues. The germline V and J ends were trimmed by 4 bases and 2 bases, with 13 bases remaining between them. Germline V CDR1 and CDR2: SGHAT, FQNNGV. DNA for the CDR3: TGTGCCAGCAGCTCGATCAGGCGGGCCACAGATACGCAGTATTTT. This gives the protein CASSSIRRATDTQYF.

The chain combines TRBV3-1 (or the pseudogene TRBV3-2) with TRBJ2-1, with TRBD2 matching 7 bases. The CDR3 is 17 residues long. The V segment lost 6 bases and the J segment 2 bases; nucleotides outside the gene matches: 13. The germline V gene has CDR1 LGHDT and CDR2 YNNKEL (reference sequence). The DNA for the CDR3 is TGTGCCAGCAGTCGCCTTCTTGGGGCGGGAGCCTACAATGAGCAGTTCTTC. Its protein is CASSRLLGAGAYNEQFF.